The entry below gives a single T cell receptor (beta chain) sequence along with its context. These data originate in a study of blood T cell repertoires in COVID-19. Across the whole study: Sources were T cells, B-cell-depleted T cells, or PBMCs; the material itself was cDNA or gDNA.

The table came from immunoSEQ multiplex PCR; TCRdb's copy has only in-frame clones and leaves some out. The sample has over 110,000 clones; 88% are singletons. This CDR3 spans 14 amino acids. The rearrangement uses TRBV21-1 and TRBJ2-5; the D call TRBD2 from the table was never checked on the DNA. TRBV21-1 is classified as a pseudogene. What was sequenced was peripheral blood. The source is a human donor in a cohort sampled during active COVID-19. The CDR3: CASSKGGTSTAQYF. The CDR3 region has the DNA TGTGCCAGCAGCAAAGGGGGGACTAGCACGGCCCAGTACTTC.